Listed below are T cell receptor beta chains from one sample, sequenced in a study of PD-L1 blockade in urothelial cancer. Sequencing was performed with immunoSEQ multiplex PCR; in TCRdb, only in-frame clones are kept and a portion is missing. The sample comprises approximately 79,000 clones, more than 85% of which are singletons, and 0.87% rests with the top ten. Material: PBMCs, obtained around atezolizumab (anti-PD-L1) treatment. The receptor set was obtained from a woman at least 80 years old with urothelial cancer. Each CDR3 is given with its conserved first and last residue. Each record gives: V gene, J gene, D gene, CDR3 protein, CDR3 DNA. D genes are given only for firm matches.

V gene: TRBV18; J gene: TRBJ2-5; D gene: TRBD2; CDR3 protein: CASSPGLAGVETQYF; CDR3 DNA: TGTGCCAGCTCACCCGGACTAGCGGGAGTTGAGACCCAGTACTTC
V gene: TRBV11-1; J gene: TRBJ1-1; D gene: -; CDR3 protein: CASSHTKNTEAFF; CDR3 DNA: TGTGCCAGCAGCCATACAAAGAACACTGAAGCTTTCTTT
V gene: TRBV11-2; J gene: TRBJ1-2; D gene: TRBD1; CDR3 protein: CASSLGQGGGYTF; CDR3 DNA: TGTGCCAGCAGCTTAGGACAGGGTGGTGGCTACACCTTC
V gene: TRBV19; J gene: TRBJ2-7; D gene: -; CDR3 protein: CASSKTSGEQYF; CDR3 DNA: TGTGCCAGTAGCAAGACGTCAGGCGAGCAGTACTTC
V gene: TRBV18; J gene: TRBJ2-7; D gene: TRBD1; CDR3 protein: CASSPQTGTDYYEQYF; CDR3 DNA: TGTGCCAGCTCACCGCAAACCGGGACAGATTACTACGAGCAGTACTTC
V gene: TRBV6-6; J gene: TRBJ2-1; D gene: TRBD2; CDR3 protein: CASSSSGRGNEQFF; CDR3 DNA: TGTGCCAGCAGTAGTAGCGGGAGGGGCAATGAGCAGTTCTTC
V gene: TRBV5-4; J gene: TRBJ2-7; D gene: TRBD1; CDR3 protein: CASSFGQGGNEQYF; CDR3 DNA: TGTGCCAGCAGTTTTGGACAGGGGGGGAACGAGCAGTACTTC
V gene: TRBV19; J gene: TRBJ2-6; D gene: TRBD2; CDR3 protein: CASTQGLGGANVLTF; CDR3 DNA: TGTGCCAGTACCCAGGGACTAGGTGGGGCCAACGTCCTGACTTTC
V gene: TRBV9; J gene: TRBJ2-7; D gene: -; CDR3 protein: CASSVAGAVTYEQYF; CDR3 DNA: TGTGCCAGCAGCGTAGCTGGTGCGGTAACCTACGAGCAGTACTTC
V gene: TRBV7-9; J gene: TRBJ1-1; D gene: -; CDR3 protein: CASSLMTGDTEAFF; CDR3 DNA: TGTGCCAGCAGCTTAATGACAGGTGACACTGAAGCTTTCTTT